This record concerns one T cell receptor beta chain sequence. Its antigen remains undetermined. Per-nucleotide qualities are absent, and no much larger clonotype sits a single base away. This sample stems from a study of blood T cell repertoires in COVID-19 (dated by TCRdb to the early 2020s). Broadly, across the study: Samples from collaborators originated in the United States, Italy and Spain and spanned both the acute and convalescent phases of COVID-19. The material from the prospective study consisted of cDNA or gDNA derived from T cells, B-cell-depleted T cells, or PBMCs. The repertoires were released in a freely available public database intended as a resource for research on the immune response to SARS-CoV-2. Deeply sampled blood TCRbeta repertoires from subjects exposed to, actively infected with, or recovered from COVID-19 were included in the dataset. Where HLA class I and class II types were available, the types were taken from metadata supplied by the sample provider, not from assay-based typing. The samples were drawn from the first 160 participants of the ongoing ImmuneRACE study and from over 950 subjects provided by 6 global collaborators. Nearly every sample came with metadata listing a de-identified subject ID, COVID-19 status, age in years and sex. Beyond this particular receptor, the publication reports: The amount of clinical and demographic metadata varied by source and participant and was provided uncurated.

Collaborating institutions collected whole blood in K2EDTA tubes following their own protocols. For TCRbeta analysis, collaborator samples were shipped as frozen whole blood, as isolated PBMCs, or as DNA extracted from either sample type. TCRbeta CDR3 regions were amplified from genomic DNA by means of the immunoSEQ Assay, a bias-controlled multiplex PCR. On the authors' methods: Within the assay, amplification of reference gene primers was used to estimate how many nucleated cells each sample contained. To quantify the absolute abundance of each unique TCRbeta CDR3 rearrangement, sequence reads were collapsed and filtered. For each sample, productive Simpson clonality was calculated as the square root of Simpson's diversity index across productive rearrangements. TCRdb's version of the immuneACCESS table is confined to in-frame rearrangements and falls short of the full clone set. An unresolved V gene accounts for under half of the shortfall where checked; the remainder is of unknown origin. D and trimming were read from the DNA, whereas the V and J calls and clone size are those reported in that table. Present in this sample are about 330,000 clones, more than 75% of which were seen just once. The top ten clonotypes cover under 2% of the sample.

Counted from cysteine to phenylalanine, this CDR3 has 14 amino acids. CDR3 DNA is the only sequence kept; it has 42 bases, read in frame from the first base. In the germline V gene, CDR1 corresponds to MNHEY and CDR2 to SVGAGI. V is cut back by 7 bases and J by 4 bases, with 5 bases in the junction unmatched. Source material: peripheral blood. This clonotype was obtained from a woman aged 45 to 65 with acute or convalescent COVID-19. Rearrangement joined TRBV6-5 to TRBJ2-7, and 12 bases in between align with TRBD2. This receptor has the CDR3 CASTPGLAGYEQYF. The sequenced DNA: TGTGCCAGCACCCCGGGACTAGCGGGTTACGAGCAGTACTTC.